This passage covers 5 T cell receptor beta chains from one sample sequenced in a study of T cell responses to AZD1222 COVID-19 vaccine. Sequencing used immunoSEQ multiplex PCR; TCRdb keeps in-frame clones, though not all of them. The table includes some 93,000 clones, roughly 88% detected once. The source material was peripheral blood, sampled 28 days after the second AZD1222 dose. These TCRs come from an adult who received the AZD1222 COVID-19 vaccine.

The gene calls are TRBV6-1 and TRBJ2-7; unclear D gene. Between the trimmed V and J ends, which lost 2 bases and 1 base, there was a span of 6 bases. From germline, CDR1 is MNHNS and CDR2 SASEGT. The CDR3 length is 13 residues. CDR3 sequence reads: CASSERGSYEQYF. In nucleotides, the CDR3 is TGTGCCAGCAGTGAACGCGGTTCCTACGAGCAGTACTTC.

The chain recombines TRBV2 with TRBJ1-1, with D uncertain. This CDR3 comprises 14 residues. V was shortened by 4 bases and J by 1 base, with 10 bases between the two germline ends. Germline values: CDR1 SNHLY, CDR2 FYNNEI. CDR3: CASSVLGRNTEAFF. For the CDR3, the DNA is TGTGCCAGCAGTGTTTTAGGAAGGAACACTGAAGCTTTCTTT. The full variable domain, rest sourced from reference TRBV2 and TRBJ1-1, is EPEVTQTPSHQVTQMGQEVILRCVPISNHLYFYWYRQILGQKVEFLVSFYNNEISEKSEIFDDQFSVERPDGSNFTLKIRSTKLEDSAMYFCASSVLGRNTEAFFGQGTRLTVV.

The gene calls are TRBV5-5 and TRBJ2-3, with D tentatively TRBD2 (5 bases). Germline assignment: CDR1 SGHKS and CDR2 YYEKEE (reference sequence). CDR3 length: 14 amino acids. Trimming cost V 4 bases and J 1 base, with 10 bases left between them. The CDR3 protein is CASSPLEGTDTQYF. In DNA form, the CDR3 reads TGTGCCAGCAGCCCCTTGGAGGGCACAGATACGCAGTATTTT.

The genes are TRBV7-2 and TRBJ2-7; no clear D. Germline assignment: CDR1 SGHTA and CDR2 FQGNSA. V dropped 1 base and J dropped 7 bases, with 11 bases sitting between them. The CDR3 extends over 13 amino acids. CDR3 DNA sequence: TGTGCCAGCAGCTTAGTAGTAGGGATGGAGCAGTACTTC. Encoded protein: CASSLVVGMEQYF.

The chain combines TRBV9 with TRBJ1-4, with 7 bases lining up with TRBD1. Germline CDR1 SGDLS, CDR2 YYNGEE. The CDR3 has 16 residues. V shed 0 bases, J shed 4 bases, and the junction held 6 bases outside the gene matches. The CDR3 DNA is TGTGCCAGCAGCGTAGGTGTCACAGGGGATAATGAAAAACTGTTTTTT. Its translation: CASSVGVTGDNEKLFF.